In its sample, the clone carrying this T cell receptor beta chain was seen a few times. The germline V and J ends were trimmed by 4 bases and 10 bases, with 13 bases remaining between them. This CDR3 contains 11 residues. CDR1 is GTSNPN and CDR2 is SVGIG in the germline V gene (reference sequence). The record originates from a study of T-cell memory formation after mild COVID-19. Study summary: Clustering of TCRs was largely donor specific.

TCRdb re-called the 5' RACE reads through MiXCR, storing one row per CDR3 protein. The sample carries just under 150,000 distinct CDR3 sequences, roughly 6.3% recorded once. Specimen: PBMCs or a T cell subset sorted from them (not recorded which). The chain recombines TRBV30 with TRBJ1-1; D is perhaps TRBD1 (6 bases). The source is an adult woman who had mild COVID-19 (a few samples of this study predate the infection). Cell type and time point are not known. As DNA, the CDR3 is TGTGCCTGGAAATGGACAGCCGTAGCTTTCTTT. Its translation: CAWKWTAVAFF.